The 10 T cell receptor beta chains below come from one sample, sequenced in a study of blood T cell repertoires in COVID-19. TCRdb's copy holds only in-frame clones and misses some; the assay was immunoSEQ multiplex PCR. The repertoire consists of almost 250,000 clones, with roughly 91% occurring once and the leading ten covering 4.1%. What was sequenced was PBMCs or T cells enriched from blood (not recorded which). The receptor set was obtained from a woman younger than 45 who had recovered from COVID-19.

The V call is TRBV19, the J call TRBJ2-7, with 13 bases lining up with TRBD2. The CDR3 loop spans 16 amino acids. Germline V CDR1 and CDR2: LNHDA, SQIVND (reference sequence). With V trimmed by 4 bases and J by 6 bases, 9 bases remained unmatched. CDR3 loop: CASSTPGTSGTREQYF. CDR3 nucleotide sequence: TGTGCCAGTAGTACTCCCGGGACTAGCGGGACTCGCGAGCAGTACTTC.

The genes are TRBV7-2 and TRBJ1-1; TRBD1 might be the D (6 bases). Trimming took 1 base from V and 5 from J, leaving 11 bases between them. CDR1 and CDR2 (germline): SGHTA, FQGNSA. This CDR3 contains 14 residues. CDR3 loop: CASSLGGGVTEAFF. CDR3 nucleotide sequence: TGTGCCAGCAGCTTAGGAGGGGGGGTAACTGAAGCTTTCTTT. Together with reference TRBV7-2 and TRBJ1-1, the CDR3 gives the full variable domain: GAGVSQSPSNKVTEKGKDVELRCDPISGHTALYWYRQSLGQGLEFLIYFQGNSAPDKSGLPSDRFSAERTGGSVSTLTIQRTQQEDSAVYLCASSLGGGVTEAFFGQGTRLTVV.

The genes are TRBV7-3 and TRBJ2-7, with TRBD2 as a possible D gene (6 bases). With 5 bases removed from V and 5 bases from J, the gap between germline ends came to 19 bases. This CDR3 has 15 amino acids. Germline assignment: CDR1 SGHTA and CDR2 FQGTGA. CDR3 in amino acids: CASSSRRGAPHEQYF. The CDR3 coding sequence is TGTGCCAGCAGCAGCCGCCGCGGGGCCCCGCACGAGCAGTACTTC.

The rearrangement uses TRBV4-2 and TRBJ1-6; TRBD1 matches at 7 bases. The CDR3 is 18 residues long. With 0 bases clipped from V and 1 base from J, the junction kept 6 bases outside the gene matches. CDR1 is LGHNA, CDR2 YNFKEQ, per germline. CDR3 in amino acids: CASSQDSTGVSYNSPLHF. As DNA, the CDR3 is TGTGCCAGCAGCCAAGATTCAACAGGGGTATCCTATAATTCACCCCTCCACTTT.

The V and J genes are TRBV3-1 (or the pseudogene TRBV3-2) and TRBJ2-5; possible D gene TRBD2, 5 bases. Looked up from germline, CDR1 is LGHDT and CDR2 is YNNKEL (reference sequence). The CDR3 covers 15 residues. Trimming took off 0 bases at V and 5 bases at J, with 13 bases between the two ends. The CDR3 region is CASSQDKSGRETQYF. CDR3 in DNA: TGTGCCAGCAGCCAAGACAAGAGCGGCCGGGAGACCCAGTACTTC.

The gene calls are TRBV28 and TRBJ1-2; no firm D call. Trimming stripped 7 bases from V and 8 bases from J, with 17 bases between. The germline V gene has CDR1 MDHEN and CDR2 SYDVKM. The CDR3 is 13 amino acids. CDR3 in DNA: TGTGCCAGCAATCGCCCGCCCCAGTGGGGCTACACCTTC. It codes for CASNRPPQWGYTF.

The chain carries TRBV7-2 and TRBJ1-1, with D tentatively TRBD1 (5 bases). V was clipped by 0 bases and J by 5 bases, with 7 bases between them. Germline CDR1 is SGHTA and CDR2 is FQGNSA. This CDR3 is 13 amino acids long. The CDR3 DNA follows: TGTGCCAGCAGCTTAGCAGGGGTTACTGAAGCTTTCTTT. Translated: CASSLAGVTEAFF.

This clone was found a few times. The CDR3 loop reads CASTETTGYYGYTF. The CDR3 nucleotides read TGTGCCAGCACCGAAACGACAGGGTACTATGGCTACACCTTC. The genes are TRBV7-2 and TRBJ1-2; 7 positions match TRBD1. The CDR3 length is 14 residues. The germline CDR1 and CDR2 sequences are SGHTA and FQGNSA. Unmatched junction bases numbered 8, after V lost 7 bases and J lost 3 bases.

This clone is a singleton in its sample. This chain uses TRBV19 with TRBJ2-2, with TRBD1 identical over 9 bases. This CDR3 region has 16 residues. CDR1 and CDR2 (germline): LNHDA, SQIVND (reference sequence). Unmatched junction bases numbered 6, after V lost 2 bases and J lost 5 bases. The CDR3 DNA sequence: TGTGCCAGTAGTATACGGAGACAGGGGGGGACCGGGGAGCTGTTTTTT. Residues: CASSIRRQGGTGELFF. The full variable domain, completed using reference TRBV19 and TRBJ2-2, is DGGITQSPKYLFRKEGQNVTLSCEQNLNHDAMYWYRQDPGQGLRLIYYSQIVNDFQKGDIAEGYSVSREKKESFPLTVTSAQKNPTAFYLCASSIRRQGGTGELFFGEGSRLTVL.

The chain combines TRBV20-1 with TRBJ1-2; 8 nucleotides line up with TRBD1. The V gene's germline CDR1 is DFQATT and CDR2 SNEGSKA (reference sequence). This CDR3 has 11 residues. V trimming: 3 bases; J trimming: 7 bases; junction bases outside the gene matches: 1. The CDR3 DNA reads TGCAGTGCTAGTCAGGGGGCTGGCTACACCTTC. It specifies CSASQGAGYTF.